This TCR beta chain was recovered during a study of T cell repertoires in cytomegalovirus infection. About the study: The public TCR beta signatures pointed to both CMV infection and matching HLA type. Findings and caveats of the study: People with CMV and the relevant HLA were identified by cumulative public TCR beta family frequency. CMV-specific HLA-C-restricted TCR beta clonotypes dominated the ex vivo response.

The CDR3 is 13 residues long. Trimming took 7 bases from V and 0 from J, leaving 9 bases between them. Germline V gene sequence: CDR1 KGHDR, CDR2 SFDVKD. Worth noting for this clonotype: Its cognate antigen is unknown.

TCRdb re-called the reads with MiXCR, one entry per CDR3 protein. The sample has roughly 640,000 distinct CDR3 sequences, more than 20% seen once. The source is a human donor in good health (CMV status not recorded). Some clones in this sample may be carry-over from other donors' samples. The source material was CD8+ T cells from PBMCs. The V call is TRBV24-1, the J call TRBJ2-7; D might be TRBD2 (5 bases). CDR3 in DNA: TGTGCCACCAGAGAGGGAAACTCCTACGAGCAGTACGTC. Amino acid sequence: CATREGNSYEQYV.